This T cell receptor (beta chain) was recovered during a study of cytomegalovirus exposure and HLA in healthy donors. The ends were cut back, 1 base at V and 6 bases at J, with 9 bases in the middle. This CDR3 has 13 amino acids. Germline-derived CDR1 and CDR2 are SGHAT and FQNNGV. Points from the study as a whole: Presence/absence analysis assumed near-uniform sequencing depth across donors.

Both 60 Vbeta primers and 13 Jbeta primers went into the PCR. The protocol was immunoSEQ multiplex PCR, while the TCRdb copy is restricted to in-frame clones and leaves out a portion. The sample records 110,000 or so clones, about 80% being singletons. Notes on this clone: The antigen remains unidentified.

The sample consisted of PBMCs. The chain uses TRBV11-2 and TRBJ1-2; maybe TRBD1 (5 bases). This TCR was recovered from a woman aged 50 to 65 in good health and CMV-seropositive. CDR3 amino acids: CASSLVADNGYTF. In DNA, the CDR3 is TGTGCCAGCAGCTTAGTTGCGGACAATGGCTACACCTTC.